A few counts support the clone carrying this T cell receptor beta chain. Its specificity is not known. V gave up 4 bases and J gave up 3 bases, with 18 bases separating them. This CDR3 comprises 16 residues. The germline V gene encodes CDR1 SGDLS and CDR2 YYNGEE. The sample belongs to a study of T cells in Graves' hyperthyroidism and ophthalmopathy. In the study overall: Peripheral blood was taken when the disease was first diagnosed, before any treatment began.

RNA transcripts served as the template for amplifying TCR beta CDR3 regions. The study used the HTBI primer set for a first-round RT-PCR of the TCR CDR3. TCRdb re-derived calls from the multiplex PCR reads in MiXCR, one entry per CDR3 protein. The sample holds roughly 300,000 distinct CDR3 sequences, roughly a fifth seen once. General study points: Blood also showed most of the thyroid clonotypes that were expanded above 0.001.

Diagnoses were made from clinical symptoms, serum measures (thyroxine and TRAb), thyroid ultrasound and orbital computed tomography. Cells are PBMCs isolated from around 10 ml of fresh blood. The sample comprised blood. This chain uses TRBV9 with TRBJ2-3; maybe TRBD2 (7 bases). This TCR came from a woman aged 45-65 years with Graves' hyperthyroidism. CDR3 bases: TGTGCCAGCAGCAAAAGTGCGGGGGCAACTACAGATACGCAGTATTTT. It specifies CASSKSAGATTDTQYF. Combining the CDR3 with reference TRBV9 and TRBJ2-3 gives the whole variable domain DSGVTQTPKHLITATGQRVTLRCSPRSGDLSVYWYQQSLDQGLQFLIQYYNGEERAKGNILERFSAQQFPDLHSELNLSSLELGDSALYFCASSKSAGATTDTQYFGPGTRLTVL.